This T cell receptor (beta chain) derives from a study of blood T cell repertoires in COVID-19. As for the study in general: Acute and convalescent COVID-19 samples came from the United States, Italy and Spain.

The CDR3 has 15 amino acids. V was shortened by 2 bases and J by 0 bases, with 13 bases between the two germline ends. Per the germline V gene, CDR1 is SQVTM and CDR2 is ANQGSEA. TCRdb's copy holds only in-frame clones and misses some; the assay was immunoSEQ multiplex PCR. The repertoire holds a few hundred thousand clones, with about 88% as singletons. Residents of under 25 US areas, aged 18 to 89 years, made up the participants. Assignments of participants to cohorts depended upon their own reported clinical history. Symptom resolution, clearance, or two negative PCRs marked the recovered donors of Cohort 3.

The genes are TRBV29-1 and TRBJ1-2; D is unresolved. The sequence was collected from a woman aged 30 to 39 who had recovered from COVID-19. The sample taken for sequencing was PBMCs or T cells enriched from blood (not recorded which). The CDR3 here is CSVEKRGETNYGYTF. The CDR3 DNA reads TGCAGCGTTGAAAAGCGGGGAGAGACTAACTATGGCTACACCTTC.